This TCR beta chain was sequenced for a study of OX40 agonist ivuxolimab in advanced cancers. Study in general: All patients had ivuxolimab intravenously every 2 weeks at 0.01 to 10 mg/kg.

Only in-frame clones appear in the TCRdb table, and some are missing; sequencing was by immunoSEQ multiplex PCR. The table shows 87,000 or so clones, with 85% to 90% occurring only once. If patients had autoimmune disease history or systemic immunosuppression, they were excluded. To note about this clone: Its antigen is unknown.

V shed 0 bases and J shed 7 bases, with 16 bases lying between them. CDR3 length: 16 amino acids. Germline CDR1 MNHNS, CDR2 SASEGT. Study-wide results and limits: Specificity for antigen went undetermined in the expanded peripheral T cells.

The TCR comes from an adult with an advanced solid tumor such as melanoma, head and neck, liver or kidney cancer. This chain connects TRBV6-1 to TRBJ2-1; possibly TRBD1 for D (5 bases). Source: CD4+ or CD8+ T cells sorted from blood, taken in a trial of the OX40 agonist ivuxolimab. The CDR3 protein is CASSEAGQGKKNEQFF. DNA for the CDR3: TGTGCCAGCAGTGAAGCGGGGCAGGGCAAGAAAAATGAGCAGTTCTTC.